A selection of T cell receptor beta chains follows, all from one sample in a study of cytomegalovirus exposure and HLA in healthy donors. TCRdb keeps only in-frame clones here, not all; method: immunoSEQ multiplex PCR. The table records tens of thousands of clones, over 70% of them present only once. Sequencing was done on a sample of PBMCs. All receptors derive from a girl aged 2 to 9 in good health and CMV-seropositive. Both conserved end residues are part of each CDR3. The order of the fields is J gene, D gene, V gene, clone size, CDR3 protein, CDR3 DNA. A D gene is named only where the DNA matches it firmly. Only part of the rows carry a size: once, few, many, or a class if the clone is expanded.

TRBJ1-5 | . | TRBV4-2 | . | CASSQQLSGTTNQPQHF | TGTGCCAGCAGCCAGCAACTCTCCGGGACAACTAATCAGCCCCAGCATTTT
TRBJ1-1 | TRBD1 | TRBV6-5 | few | CASSYTLGTGKAEAFF | TGTGCCAGCAGTTACACCCTCGGGACAGGGAAGGCTGAAGCTTTCTTT
TRBJ2-7 | TRBD2 | TRBV6-1 | . | CASSTTSGSYEQYF | TGTGCCAGCAGTACGACTAGCGGCTCCTACGAGCAGTACTTC
TRBJ1-2 | TRBD1 | TRBV6-4 | . | CASSSTGQGIGGYTF | TGTGCCAGCAGTTCGACTGGACAGGGGATCGGTGGCTACACCTTC
TRBJ2-1 | . | TRBV6-1 | . | CASSSAGSSYNEQFF | TGTGCCAGCTCTTCGGCGGGGAGCTCCTACAATGAGCAGTTCTTC
TRBJ1-5 | TRBD1 | TRBV5-6 | . | CASSHRDRVTQPQHF | TGTGCCAGCAGCCACCGGGACAGGGTCACTCAGCCCCAGCATTTT
TRBJ2-3 | TRBD2 | TRBV4-2 | few | CASSQDGGREYF | TGTGCCAGCAGCCAAGACGGCGGGAGAGAGTATTTT
TRBJ2-7 | TRBD1 | TRBV7-9 | . | CASSLARSGQGPEQYF | TGTGCCAGCAGCTTAGCGCGATCGGGACAGGGACCCGAGCAGTACTTC
TRBJ2-3 | TRBD2 | TRBV30 | . | CAWSTGLAGGTDTQYF | TGTGCCTGGAGTACAGGACTAGCGGGGGGCACAGATACGCAGTATTTT
TRBJ1-2 | TRBD1 | TRBV5-4 | . | CASSLALGQGAHGYTF | TGTGCCAGCAGCTTGGCCTTGGGACAGGGGGCGCATGGCTACACCTTC
TRBJ1-6 | TRBD1 | TRBV6-5 | once | CASRKGTVNSPLHF | TGTGCCAGCAGGAAGGGGACAGTAAATTCACCCCTCCACTTT
TRBJ2-2 | . | TRBV6-1 | once | CASRTRGLSGELFF | TGTGCCAGCCGTACGAGGGGGTTGTCCGGGGAGCTGTTTTTT
TRBJ1-2 | . | TRBV9 | . | CASSPIWAAQANYGYTF | TGTGCCAGCAGCCCTATATGGGCCGCTCAAGCTAACTATGGCTACACCTTC
TRBJ1-1 | . | TRBV6-5 | . | CASKGTRINTEAFF | TGTGCCAGCAAGGGGACAAGGATTAACACTGAAGCTTTCTTT
TRBJ1-1 | TRBD1 | TRBV30 | once | CAWRTGGYTEAFF | TGTGCCTGGAGAACAGGGGGCTATACTGAAGCTTTCTTT
TRBJ2-5 | TRBD2 | TRBV4-1 | . | CASSQAYPGLAPQRETQYF | TGCGCCAGCAGCCAAGCTTATCCGGGACTAGCGCCTCAAAGGGAGACCCAGTACTTC
TRBJ1-2 | TRBD1 | TRBV6-6 | once | CASSLDRGLYGYTF | TGTGCCAGCAGTCTAGACAGGGGTCTATATGGCTACACCTTC
TRBJ2-2 | TRBD2 | TRBV28 | . | CASRGEDSGRSGELFF | TGTGCCAGCAGAGGCGAGGATAGCGGGAGATCCGGGGAGCTGTTTTTT
TRBJ2-7 | . | TRBV19 | few | CASSIRVRYEQYF | TGTGCCAGTAGTATCAGGGTCCGCTACGAGCAGTACTTC
TRBJ1-1 | TRBD1 | TRBV30 | . | CAWSPKDRAGTEAFF | TGTGCCTGGAGTCCCAAGGACAGGGCTGGCACTGAAGCTTTCTTT
TRBJ1-1 | . | TRBV7-6 | . | CASSPGVGGAFF | TGTGCCAGCAGCCCCGGGGTCGGGGGAGCTTTCTTT
TRBJ2-1 | . | TRBV7-7 | few | CASSPVLEGSSYNEQFF | TGTGCCAGCAGCCCCGTACTAGAGGGCAGCTCCTACAATGAGCAGTTCTTC
TRBJ2-2 | TRBD2 | TRBV28 | few | CASFPPKTSGRANTGELFF | TGTGCCAGCTTCCCGCCGAAGACTAGCGGGAGGGCGAACACCGGGGAGCTGTTTTTT
TRBJ1-1 | TRBD1 | TRBV6-5 | . | CASSYGTGGGTEAFF | TGTGCCAGCAGTTACGGGACAGGTGGGGGCACTGAAGCTTTCTTT
TRBJ1-1 | . | TRBV19 | . | CASSQRGKGNTEAFF | TGTGCCAGTAGTCAACGGGGGAAAGGGAACACTGAAGCTTTCTTT
TRBJ1-2 | . | TRBV7-9 | few | CASSLHNVTNYGYTF | TGTGCCAGCAGCCTCCACAACGTTACTAACTATGGCTACACCTTC
TRBJ2-3 | TRBD2 | TRBV30 | once | CAYSSGRGTDTQYF | TGTGCCTACTCTAGCGGGAGGGGCACAGATACGCAGTATTTT
TRBJ1-1 | . | TRBV28 | . | CASSFRGGTEAFF | TGTGCCAGCAGTTTTAGGGGTGGCACTGAAGCTTTCTTT
TRBJ2-7 | TRBD2 | TRBV28 | . | CASSTGGRSYEQYF | TGTGCCAGCTCTACAGGCGGGAGGAGCTACGAGCAGTACTTC